This T cell receptor beta chain was observed in a study of T cell clonotyping in hematopoietic cell transplantation. General study findings and limits: Pathologically expanded recipient clonotypes increased progressively from day 30 to day 180 as diversity fell.

Time point reported: recipient sample about 28 days before transplant, after cytoreduction. A word on this clone: The target antigen is unknown.

TCRdb's table, derived via immunoSEQ multiplex PCR, lists solely in-frame clones and lacks some. This table holds roughly 50,000 clones, more than 75% found once. V was pared by 2 bases and J by 13 bases, with 14 bases between. CDR3 length equals 11 residues. CDR1 and CDR2 from the germline V gene are GTSNPN and SVGIG (reference sequence). The origin of this receptor is a man aged 60-69 years with biphenotypic leukemia. Some clones in this sample may be carry-over from other donors' samples. The sample here was peripheral blood mononuclear cells, taken before stem cell transplant. The chain has TRBV30 and TRBJ1-2; no clear D gene. CDR3 sequence (DNA): TGTGCCTGGAGTCAGGATATGGCTCCCACCTTC. Encoded protein: CAWSQDMAPTF.